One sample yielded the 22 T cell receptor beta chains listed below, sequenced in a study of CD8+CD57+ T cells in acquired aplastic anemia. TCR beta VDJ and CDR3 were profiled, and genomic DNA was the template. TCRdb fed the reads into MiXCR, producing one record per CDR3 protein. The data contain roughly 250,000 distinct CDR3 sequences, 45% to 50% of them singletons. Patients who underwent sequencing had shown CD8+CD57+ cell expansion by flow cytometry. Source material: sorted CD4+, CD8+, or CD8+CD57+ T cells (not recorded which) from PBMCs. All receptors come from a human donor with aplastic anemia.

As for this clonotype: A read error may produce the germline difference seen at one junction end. DNA of the CDR3: TGTGCCAGTAGTATCACTTCATCCTCCGAGCAGTACTTC. It yields the protein CASSITSSSEQYF. The rearrangement joins TRBV19 to TRBJ2-7; no firm D call. Germline CDR1 is LNHDA and CDR2 is SQIVND (reference sequence). The CDR3 loop spans 13 amino acids.

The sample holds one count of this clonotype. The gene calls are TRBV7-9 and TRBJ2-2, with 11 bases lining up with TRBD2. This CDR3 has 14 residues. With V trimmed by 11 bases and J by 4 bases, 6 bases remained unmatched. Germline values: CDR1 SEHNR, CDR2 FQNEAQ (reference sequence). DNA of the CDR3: TGTGCCGCCACTAGCGGGAGCTCCACCGGGGAGCTGTTTTTT. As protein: CAATSGSSTGELFF.

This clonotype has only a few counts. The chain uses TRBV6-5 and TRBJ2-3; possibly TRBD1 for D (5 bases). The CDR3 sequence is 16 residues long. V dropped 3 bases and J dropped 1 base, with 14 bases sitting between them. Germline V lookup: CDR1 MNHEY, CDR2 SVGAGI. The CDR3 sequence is CASSYEGVSGTDTQYF. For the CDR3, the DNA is TGTGCCAGCAGTTATGAAGGGGTTTCGGGCACAGATACGCAGTATTTT.

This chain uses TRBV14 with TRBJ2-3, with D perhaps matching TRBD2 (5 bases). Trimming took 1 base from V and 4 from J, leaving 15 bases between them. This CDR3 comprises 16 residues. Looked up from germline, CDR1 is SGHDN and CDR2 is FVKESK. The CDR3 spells CASSQGPPGSADTQYF. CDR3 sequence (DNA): TGTGCCAGCAGCCAAGGTCCCCCGGGTAGCGCAGATACGCAGTATTTT.

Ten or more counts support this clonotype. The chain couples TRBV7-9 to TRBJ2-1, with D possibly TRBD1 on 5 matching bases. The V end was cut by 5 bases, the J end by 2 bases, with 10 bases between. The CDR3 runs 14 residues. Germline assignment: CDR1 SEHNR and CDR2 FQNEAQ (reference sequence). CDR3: CASSADTTYNEQFF. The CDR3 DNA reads TGTGCCAGCAGCGCGGACACAACCTACAATGAGCAGTTCTTC.

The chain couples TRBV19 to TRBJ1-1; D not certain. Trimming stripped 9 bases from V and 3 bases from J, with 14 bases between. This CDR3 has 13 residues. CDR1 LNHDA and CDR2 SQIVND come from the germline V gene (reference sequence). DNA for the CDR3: TGTGCCAGCCGGACTGGTACTTACACTGAAGCTTTCTTT. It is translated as CASRTGTYTEAFF. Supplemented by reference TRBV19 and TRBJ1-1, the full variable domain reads DGGITQSPKYLFRKEGQNVTLSCEQNLNHDAMYWYRQDPGQGLRLIYYSQIVNDFQKGDIAEGYSVSREKKESFPLTVTSAQKNPTAFYLCASRTGTYTEAFFGQGTRLTVV.

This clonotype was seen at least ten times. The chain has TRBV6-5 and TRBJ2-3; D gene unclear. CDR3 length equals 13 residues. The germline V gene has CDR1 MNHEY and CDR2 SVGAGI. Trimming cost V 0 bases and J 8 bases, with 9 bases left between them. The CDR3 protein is CASSYSPGGTQYF. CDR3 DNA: TGTGCCAGCAGTTACTCCCCGGGTGGTACGCAGTATTTT.

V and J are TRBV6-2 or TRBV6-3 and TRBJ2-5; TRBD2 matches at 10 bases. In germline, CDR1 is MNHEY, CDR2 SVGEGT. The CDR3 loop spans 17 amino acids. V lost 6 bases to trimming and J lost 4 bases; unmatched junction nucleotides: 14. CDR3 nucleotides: TGTGCCAGCAGCATACAAGAACCGGGACTAGCGCGAGAGACCCAGTACTTC. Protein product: CASSIQEPGLARETQYF.

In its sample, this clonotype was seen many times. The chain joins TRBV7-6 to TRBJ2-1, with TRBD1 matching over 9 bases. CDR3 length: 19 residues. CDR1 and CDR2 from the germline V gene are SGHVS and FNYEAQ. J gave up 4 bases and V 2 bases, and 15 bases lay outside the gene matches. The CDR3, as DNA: TGTGCCAGCAGCTTAAATTCCGACAGGGGGTCCGGGTTATACAATGAGCAGTTCTTC. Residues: CASSLNSDRGSGLYNEQFF. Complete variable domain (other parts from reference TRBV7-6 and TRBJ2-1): GAGVSQSPRYKVTKRGQDVALRCDPISGHVSLYWYRQALGQGPEFLTYFNYEAQQDKSGLPNDRFSAERPEGSISTLTIQRTEQRDSAMYRCASSLNSDRGSGLYNEQFFGPGTRLTVL.

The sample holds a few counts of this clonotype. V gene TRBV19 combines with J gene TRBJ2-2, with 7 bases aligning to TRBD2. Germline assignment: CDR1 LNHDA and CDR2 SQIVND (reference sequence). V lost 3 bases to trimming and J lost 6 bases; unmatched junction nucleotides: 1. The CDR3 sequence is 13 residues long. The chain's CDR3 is CASSIGGAGELFF. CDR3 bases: TGTGCCAGTAGTATTGGGGGGGCCGGGGAGCTGTTTTTT.

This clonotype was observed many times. The CDR3 region is CSARLPSGGFYEQYF. CDR3 DNA: TGCAGTGCTAGATTGCCTAGCGGGGGATTCTACGAGCAGTACTTC. The rearrangement joins TRBV20-1 to TRBJ2-7; the match to TRBD2 covers 10 bases. V was pared by 2 bases and J by 3 bases, with 7 bases of the junction left unmatched. This CDR3 comprises 15 residues. The germline gives CDR1 DFQATT, CDR2 SNEGSKA (reference sequence).

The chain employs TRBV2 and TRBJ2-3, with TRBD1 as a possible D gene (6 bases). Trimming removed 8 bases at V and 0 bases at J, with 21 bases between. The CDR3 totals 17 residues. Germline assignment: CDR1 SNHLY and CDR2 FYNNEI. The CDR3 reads CASGKIPGTFSTDTQYF. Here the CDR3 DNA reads TGTGCCAGCGGAAAGATCCCCGGGACATTCAGCACAGATACGCAGTATTTT.

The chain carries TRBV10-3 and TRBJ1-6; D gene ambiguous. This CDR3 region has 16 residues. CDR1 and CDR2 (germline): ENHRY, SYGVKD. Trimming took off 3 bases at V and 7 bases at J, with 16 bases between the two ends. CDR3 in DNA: TGTGCCATCAGTGACGGGTCCGGCTACAAGAATTCACCCCTCCACTTT. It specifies CAISDGSGYKNSPLHF.

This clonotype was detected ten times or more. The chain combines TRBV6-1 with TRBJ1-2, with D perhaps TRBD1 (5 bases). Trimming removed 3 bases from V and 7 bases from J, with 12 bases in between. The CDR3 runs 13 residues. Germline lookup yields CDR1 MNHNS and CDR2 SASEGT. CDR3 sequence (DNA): TGTGCCAGCAGTGATAACAGGCTTCTTGGCTACACCTTC. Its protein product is CASSDNRLLGYTF.

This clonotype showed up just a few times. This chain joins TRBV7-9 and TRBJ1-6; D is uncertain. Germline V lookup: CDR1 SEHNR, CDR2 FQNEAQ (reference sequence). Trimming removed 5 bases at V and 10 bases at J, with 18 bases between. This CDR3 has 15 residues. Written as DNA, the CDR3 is TGTGCCAGCAGCACGCATGATCGGGCGAAATCACCCCTCCACTTT. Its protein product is CASSTHDRAKSPLHF.

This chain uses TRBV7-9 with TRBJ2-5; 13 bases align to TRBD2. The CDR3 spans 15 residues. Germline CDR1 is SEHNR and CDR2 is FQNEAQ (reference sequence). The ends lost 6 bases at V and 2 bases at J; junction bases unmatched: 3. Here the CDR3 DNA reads TGTGCCAGCAGAGGGACTAGCGGGGAACAAGAGACCCAGTACTTC. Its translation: CASRGTSGEQETQYF. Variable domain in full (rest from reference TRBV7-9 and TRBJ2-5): DTGVSQNPRHKITKRGQNVTFRCDPISEHNRLYWYRQTLGQGPEFLTYFQNEAQLEKSRLLSDRFSAERPKGSFSTLEIQRTEQGDSAMYLCASRGTSGEQETQYFGPGTRLLVL.

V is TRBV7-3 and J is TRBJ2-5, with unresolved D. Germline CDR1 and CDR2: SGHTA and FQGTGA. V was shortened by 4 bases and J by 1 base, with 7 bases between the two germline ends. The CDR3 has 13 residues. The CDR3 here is CASSSLVQETQYF. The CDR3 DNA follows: TGTGCCAGCAGCTCCCTGGTCCAAGAGACCCAGTACTTC.

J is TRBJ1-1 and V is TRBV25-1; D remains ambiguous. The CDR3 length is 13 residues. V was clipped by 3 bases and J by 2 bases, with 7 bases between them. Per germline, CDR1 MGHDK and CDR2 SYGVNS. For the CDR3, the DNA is TGTGCCAGCAGTGATGGCAAAAACACTGAAGCTTTCTTT. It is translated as CASSDGKNTEAFF. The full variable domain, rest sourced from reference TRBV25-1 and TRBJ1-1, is EADIYQTPRYLVIGTGKKITLECSQTMGHDKMYWYQQDPGMELHLIHYSYGVNSTEKGDLSSESTVSRIRTEHFPLTLESARPSHTSQYLCASSDGKNTEAFFGQGTRLTVV.

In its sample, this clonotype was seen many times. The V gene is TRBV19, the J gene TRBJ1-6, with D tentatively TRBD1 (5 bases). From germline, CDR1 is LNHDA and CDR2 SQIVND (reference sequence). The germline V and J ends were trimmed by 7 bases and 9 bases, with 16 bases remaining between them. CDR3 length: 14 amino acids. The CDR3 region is CASNGGPSRSPLHF. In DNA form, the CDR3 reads TGTGCCAGTAATGGGGGACCCTCTCGTTCACCCCTCCACTTT. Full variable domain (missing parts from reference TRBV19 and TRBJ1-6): DGGITQSPKYLFRKEGQNVTLSCEQNLNHDAMYWYRQDPGQGLRLIYYSQIVNDFQKGDIAEGYSVSREKKESFPLTVTSAQKNPTAFYLCASNGGPSRSPLHFGNGTRLTVT.

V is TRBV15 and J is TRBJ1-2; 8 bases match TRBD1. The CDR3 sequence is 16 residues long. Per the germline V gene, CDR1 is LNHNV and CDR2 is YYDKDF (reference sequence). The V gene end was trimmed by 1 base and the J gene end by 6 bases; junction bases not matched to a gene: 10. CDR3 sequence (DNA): TGTGCCACCAGCAGAGGGGGGCCCAACAGGGGGGATGGCTACACCTTC. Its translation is CATSRGGPNRGDGYTF.

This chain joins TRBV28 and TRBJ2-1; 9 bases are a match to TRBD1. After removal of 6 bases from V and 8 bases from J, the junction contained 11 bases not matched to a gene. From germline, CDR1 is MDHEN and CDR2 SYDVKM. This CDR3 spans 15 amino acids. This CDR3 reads CASRDGTGFTHEQFF. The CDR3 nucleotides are TGTGCCAGCAGAGACGGGACAGGGTTTACACATGAGCAGTTCTTC.

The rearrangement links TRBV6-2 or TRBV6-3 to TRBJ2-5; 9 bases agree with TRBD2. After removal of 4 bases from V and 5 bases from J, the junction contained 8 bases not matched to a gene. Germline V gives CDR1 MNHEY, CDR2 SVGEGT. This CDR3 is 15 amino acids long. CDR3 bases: TGTGCCAGCAGTTCATCTTGGACTAGCGTGGAGACCCAGTACTTC. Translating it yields CASSSSWTSVETQYF.